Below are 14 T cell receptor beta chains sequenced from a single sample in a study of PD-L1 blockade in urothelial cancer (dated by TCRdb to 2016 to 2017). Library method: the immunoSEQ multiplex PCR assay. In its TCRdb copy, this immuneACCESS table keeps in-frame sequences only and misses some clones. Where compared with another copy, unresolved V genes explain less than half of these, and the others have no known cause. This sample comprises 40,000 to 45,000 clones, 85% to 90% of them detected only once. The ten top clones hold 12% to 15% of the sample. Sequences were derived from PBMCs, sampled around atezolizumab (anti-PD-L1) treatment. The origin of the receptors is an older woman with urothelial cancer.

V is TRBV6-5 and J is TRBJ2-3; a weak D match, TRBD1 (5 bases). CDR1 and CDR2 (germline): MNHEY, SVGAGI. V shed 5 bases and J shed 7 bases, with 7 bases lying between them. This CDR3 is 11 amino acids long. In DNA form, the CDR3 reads TGTGCCAGCAGTCAGGGAAATACGCAGTATTTT. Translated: CASSQGNTQYF.

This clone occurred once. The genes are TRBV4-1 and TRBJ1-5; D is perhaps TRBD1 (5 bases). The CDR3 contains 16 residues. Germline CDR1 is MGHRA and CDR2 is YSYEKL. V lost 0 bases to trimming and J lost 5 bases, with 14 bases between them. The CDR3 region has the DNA TGCGCCAGCAGCCAAGATATGGGCAGGGTCTATCAGCCCCAGCATTTT. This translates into CASSQDMGRVYQPQHF.

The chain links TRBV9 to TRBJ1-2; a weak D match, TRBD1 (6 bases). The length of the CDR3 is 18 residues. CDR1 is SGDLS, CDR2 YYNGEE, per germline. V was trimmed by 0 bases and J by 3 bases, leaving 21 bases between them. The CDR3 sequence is CASSVEGSEQGNDYGYTF. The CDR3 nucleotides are TGTGCCAGCAGCGTAGAAGGGTCTGAACAGGGAAATGACTATGGCTACACCTTC.

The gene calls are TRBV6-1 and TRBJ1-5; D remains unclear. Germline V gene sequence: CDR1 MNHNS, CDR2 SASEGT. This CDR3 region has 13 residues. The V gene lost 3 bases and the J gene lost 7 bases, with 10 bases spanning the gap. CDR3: CASSEERAQPQHF. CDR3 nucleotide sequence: TGTGCCAGCAGTGAGGAGCGGGCCCAGCCCCAGCATTTT.

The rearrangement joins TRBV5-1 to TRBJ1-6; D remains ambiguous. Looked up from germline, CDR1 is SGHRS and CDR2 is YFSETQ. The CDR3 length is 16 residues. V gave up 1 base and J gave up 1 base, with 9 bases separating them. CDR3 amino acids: CASSLQSVSYNSPLHF. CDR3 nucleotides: TGCGCCAGCAGCTTGCAATCGGTATCCTATAATTCACCCCTCCACTTT.

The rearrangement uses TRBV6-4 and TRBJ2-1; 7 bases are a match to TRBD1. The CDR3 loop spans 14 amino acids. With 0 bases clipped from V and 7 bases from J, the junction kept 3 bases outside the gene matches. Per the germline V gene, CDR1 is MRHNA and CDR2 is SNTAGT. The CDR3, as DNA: TGTGCCAGCAGTGACTCGACAGGGACGAATGAGCAGTTCTTC. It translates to CASSDSTGTNEQFF.

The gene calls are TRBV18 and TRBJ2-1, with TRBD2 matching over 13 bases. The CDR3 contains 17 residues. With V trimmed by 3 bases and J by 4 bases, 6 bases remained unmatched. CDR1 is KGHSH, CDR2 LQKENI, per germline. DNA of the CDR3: TGTGCCAGCTCACCCGGACTAGCGGGAGTGGCTTACAATGAGCAGTTCTTC. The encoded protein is CASSPGLAGVAYNEQFF.

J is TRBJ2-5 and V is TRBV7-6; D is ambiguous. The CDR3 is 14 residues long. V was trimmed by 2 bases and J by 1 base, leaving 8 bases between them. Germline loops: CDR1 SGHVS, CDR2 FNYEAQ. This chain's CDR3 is CASSLSLGQETQYF. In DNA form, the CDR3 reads TGTGCCAGCAGCTTATCTCTCGGCCAAGAGACCCAGTACTTC.

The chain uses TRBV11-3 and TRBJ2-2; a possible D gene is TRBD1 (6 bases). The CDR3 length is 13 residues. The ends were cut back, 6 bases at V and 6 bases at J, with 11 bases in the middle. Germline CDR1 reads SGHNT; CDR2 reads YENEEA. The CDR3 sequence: CASSSRTAGELFF. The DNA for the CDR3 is TGTGCCAGCAGTTCGAGGACAGCCGGGGAGCTGTTTTTT.

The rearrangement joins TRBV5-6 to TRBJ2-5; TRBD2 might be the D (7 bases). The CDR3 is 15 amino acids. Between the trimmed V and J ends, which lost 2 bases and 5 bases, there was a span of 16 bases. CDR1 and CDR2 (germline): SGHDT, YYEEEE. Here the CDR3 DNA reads TGTGCCAGCAGCTTCGGGGCCGGGGGGCACGAGACCCAGTACTTC. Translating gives CASSFGAGGHETQYF.

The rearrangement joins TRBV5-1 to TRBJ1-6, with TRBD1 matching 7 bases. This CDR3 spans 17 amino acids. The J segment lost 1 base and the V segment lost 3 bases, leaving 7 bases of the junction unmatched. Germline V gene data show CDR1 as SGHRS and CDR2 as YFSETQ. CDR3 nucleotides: TGCGCCAGCAGCTCCTTTTCAGGGGGATCCTATAATTCACCCCTCCACTTT. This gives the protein CASSSFSGGSYNSPLHF. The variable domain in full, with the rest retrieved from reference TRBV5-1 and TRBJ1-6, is KAGVTQTPRYLIKTRGQQVTLSCSPISGHRSVSWYQQTPGQGLQFLFEYFSETQRNKGNFPGRFSGRQFSNSRSEMNVSTLELGDSALYLCASSSFSGGSYNSPLHFGNGTRLTVT.

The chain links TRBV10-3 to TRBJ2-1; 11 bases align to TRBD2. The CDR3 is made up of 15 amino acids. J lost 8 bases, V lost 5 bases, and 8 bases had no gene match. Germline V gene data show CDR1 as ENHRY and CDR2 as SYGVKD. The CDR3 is CAISSLAGDRDEQFF. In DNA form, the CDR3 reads TGTGCCATCAGTTCACTAGCGGGAGATCGAGATGAGCAGTTCTTC.

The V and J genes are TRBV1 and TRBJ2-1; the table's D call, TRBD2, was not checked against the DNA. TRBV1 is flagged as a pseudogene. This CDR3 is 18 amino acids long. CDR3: CTSSQVGRRAGEFDEQFF. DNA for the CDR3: TGCACCAGCAGCCAAGTGGGAAGGAGGGCGGGAGAATTTGATGAGCAGTTCTTC.

CDR3 sequence (DNA): TGTGCCAGCAGCGAATATCGCAACGGGAGGGAGACCCAGTACTTC. Encoded protein: CASSEYRNGRETQYF. The chain joins TRBV14 to TRBJ2-5; 7 bases map to TRBD2. The V gene's germline CDR1 is SGHDN and CDR2 FVKESK. The CDR3 length is 15 residues. Trimming cost V 5 bases and J 5 bases; bases outside gene matches: 11.